One sample yielded the 15 T cell receptor beta chains listed below, sequenced in a study of T cells in Graves' hyperthyroidism and ophthalmopathy. Using RNA transcripts as the source, TCR beta CDR3 regions were amplified. The HTBI primer set served for first-round RT-PCR of the TCR CDR3. TCRdb called the multiplex PCR reads again in MiXCR, with one record for every CDR3 protein. The sample includes a few hundred thousand distinct CDR3 sequences, roughly an eighth of them seen just once. The sequencing input was blood. These TCRs come from a woman aged 18-29 years with Graves' hyperthyroidism.

This chain uses TRBV6-1 with TRBJ2-2, with a tentative D call TRBD1 (6 bases). Trimming pared 5 bases from V and 5 bases from J, leaving 15 bases between. Germline values: CDR1 MNHNS, CDR2 SASEGT. The CDR3 sequence is 15 residues long. CDR3 sequence reads: CASSSRGSKTGELFF. In nucleotides, the CDR3 is TGTGCCAGCAGTTCAAGGGGGTCTAAAACCGGGGAGCTGTTTTTT.

The CDR3 sequence is CASSTQDRVPEQYF. CDR3 DNA sequence: TGTGCCAGCAGCACCCAGGACAGGGTGCCCGAGCAGTACTTC. V and J are TRBV5-4 and TRBJ2-7, with 8 bases fitting TRBD1. Looked up from germline, CDR1 is SGHNT and CDR2 is YYREEE (reference sequence). Unmatched junction bases numbered 9, after V lost 4 bases and J lost 6 bases. The CDR3 is 14 amino acids.

J is TRBJ1-1 and V is TRBV12-3 or TRBV12-4; D is perhaps TRBD1 (6 bases). Trimming shortened V by 6 bases and J by 1 base, and 18 bases separated the two germline ends. The CDR3 loop spans 16 amino acids. The CDR3 DNA reads as TGTGCCAGCAGCCACGACACAGGGATGGAGAACACTGAAGCTTTCTTT. Translated, it gives CASSHDTGMENTEAFF.

This clonotype was found many times. V and J are TRBV12-3 or TRBV12-4 and TRBJ1-1; D unresolved. This CDR3 has 14 amino acids. The V gene lost 4 bases and the J gene lost 0 bases, with 9 bases spanning the gap. The CDR3 bases are TGTGCCAGCAGTTGGTCGGACGTGAACACTGAAGCTTTCTTT. It is translated as CASSWSDVNTEAFF.

This clonotype was found many times. The chain is built from TRBV15 and TRBJ2-5; the D call may be TRBD1 or TRBD2 (5 bases each). Trimming cost V 0 bases and J 5 bases, with 10 bases left between them. The CDR3 totals 14 residues. Germline V gene sequence: CDR1 LNHNV, CDR2 YYDKDF (reference sequence). The CDR3 region has the DNA TGTGCCACCAGCAGAGACAGGGAGTCCGAGACCCAGTACTTC. Translation: CATSRDRESETQYF.

This clonotype appeared many times. The rearrangement joins TRBV12-3 or TRBV12-4 to TRBJ1-2, with unresolved D. The CDR3 length is 13 residues. Trimming stripped 8 bases from V and 2 bases from J, with 12 bases between. The CDR3 coding sequence is TGTGCCAGCGGAGCCCAGTCGAACTATGGCTACACCTTC. Translating gives CASGAQSNYGYTF.

This clonotype has ten or more counts. V is TRBV7-9 and J is TRBJ2-1, with TRBD2 matching 9 bases. The V segment lost 5 bases and the J segment 6 bases; nucleotides outside the gene matches: 11. Germline CDR1 SEHNR, CDR2 FQNEAQ (reference sequence). The CDR3 is made up of 16 amino acids. CDR3 sequence: CASSRAGLAGSNEQFF. The DNA of the CDR3 is TGTGCCAGCAGCCGAGCGGGACTAGCCGGGTCCAATGAGCAGTTCTTC. The full variable domain, rest sourced from reference TRBV7-9 and TRBJ2-1, is DTGVSQNPRHKITKRGQNVTFRCDPISEHNRLYWYRQTLGQGPEFLTYFQNEAQLEKSRLLSDRFSAERPKGSFSTLEIQRTEQGDSAMYLCASSRAGLAGSNEQFFGPGTRLTVL.

There are a few counts of this clonotype. V gene TRBV7-3 combines with J gene TRBJ2-1, with 10 bases that match TRBD1. The CDR3 totals 15 residues. After removal of 5 bases from V and 3 bases from J, the junction contained 4 bases not matched to a gene. CDR1 is SGHTA and CDR2 is FQGTGA in the germline V gene. The CDR3 DNA reads as TGTGCCAGCAGCGCTGGGACAGGGGACTACAATGAGCAGTTCTTC. Its protein product is CASSAGTGDYNEQFF.

This clonotype came up many times. CDR3 nucleotide sequence: TGTGCCAGCAGCCAAGGCGATAGAGTACCCCTCCACTTT. Its translation is CASSQGDRVPLHF. The V call is TRBV3-1, the J call TRBJ1-6; D uncertain. Germline V gene lookup returns CDR1 LGHDT and CDR2 YNNKEL (reference sequence). The CDR3 is 13 residues long. V lost 1 base and J lost 12, with 10 bases in between.

The rearrangement uses TRBV12-3 or TRBV12-4 and TRBJ2-3; 7 nucleotides align to TRBD1. The CDR3 is 15 residues long. The V segment lost 5 bases and the J segment 4 bases; nucleotides outside the gene matches: 9. The CDR3 region has the DNA TGTGCCAGCAGTGTGAGTGGGACAGACGCAGATACGCAGTATTTT. This gives the protein CASSVSGTDADTQYF.

In its sample, this clonotype was seen many times. This rearrangement joins TRBV28 to TRBJ2-1, with 9 positions matching TRBD2. The junction had 10 bases not matched to a gene; V was cut back by 6 bases and J by 4 bases. CDR1 and CDR2 (germline): MDHEN, SYDVKM. The CDR3 sequence is 16 residues long. The CDR3 DNA is TGTGCCAGCAGAACCGTAGCGGGAGCGGGGTACAATGAGCAGTTCTTC. Translating gives CASRTVAGAGYNEQFF.

This clonotype was found many times. The chain uses TRBV28 and TRBJ2-5; D gene ambiguous. The V end was cut by 4 bases, the J end by 4 bases, with 22 bases between. The length of the CDR3 is 17 residues. Germline V CDR1 and CDR2: MDHEN, SYDVKM. CDR3 DNA: TGTGCCAGCAGTTCTAACTCCTTAAGGGTAGTAGGAGAGACCCAGTACTTC. It specifies CASSSNSLRVVGETQYF.

This clonotype was recorded at least ten times. The chain combines TRBV7-8 with TRBJ2-7; D gene unclear. In germline, CDR1 is SGHVS, CDR2 FQNEAQ. Trimming cost V 1 base and J 0 bases, with 13 bases left between them. The CDR3 runs 16 residues. The CDR3 loop is CASSLVSGLGSYEQYF. The CDR3 DNA reads TGTGCCAGCAGCTTAGTAAGTGGGCTGGGCTCCTACGAGCAGTACTTC. Looking up the rest from reference TRBV7-8 and TRBJ2-7 gives the full variable domain: GAGVSQSPRYKVAKRGQDVALRCDPISGHVSLFWYQQALGQGPEFLTYFQNEAQLDKSGLPSDRFFAERPEGSVSTLKIQRTQQEDSAVYLCASSLVSGLGSYEQYFGPGTRLTVT.

There are a few counts of this clonotype. The V and J genes are TRBV15 and TRBJ1-5, with a tentative D call TRBD1 (5 bases). Trimming removed 0 bases from V and 1 base from J, with 16 bases in between. The CDR3 runs to 18 residues. Looked up from germline, CDR1 is LNHNV and CDR2 is YYDKDF (reference sequence). DNA for the CDR3: TGTGCCACCAGCAGAGATGTCCTGGGATGGGGCAGCAATCAGCCCCAGCATTTT. This translates into CATSRDVLGWGSNQPQHF.

This clonotype showed up many times. This rearrangement joins TRBV11-2 to TRBJ2-7; TRBD2 is a possible D gene (6 bases). Germline V lookup: CDR1 SGHAT, CDR2 FQNNGV. The CDR3 is 17 residues long. Trimming pared 0 bases from V and 4 bases from J, leaving 19 bases between. The CDR3 region is CASSLELADFLSYEQYF. The CDR3 DNA follows: TGTGCCAGCAGCTTAGAACTAGCTGATTTTTTATCGTACGAGCAGTACTTC. Looking up the rest from reference TRBV11-2 and TRBJ2-7 gives the full variable domain: EAGVAQSPRYKIIEKRQSVAFWCNPISGHATLYWYQQILGQGPKLLIQFQNNGVVDDSQLPKDRFSAERLKGVDSTLKIQPAKLEDSAVYLCASSLELADFLSYEQYFGPGTRLTVT.